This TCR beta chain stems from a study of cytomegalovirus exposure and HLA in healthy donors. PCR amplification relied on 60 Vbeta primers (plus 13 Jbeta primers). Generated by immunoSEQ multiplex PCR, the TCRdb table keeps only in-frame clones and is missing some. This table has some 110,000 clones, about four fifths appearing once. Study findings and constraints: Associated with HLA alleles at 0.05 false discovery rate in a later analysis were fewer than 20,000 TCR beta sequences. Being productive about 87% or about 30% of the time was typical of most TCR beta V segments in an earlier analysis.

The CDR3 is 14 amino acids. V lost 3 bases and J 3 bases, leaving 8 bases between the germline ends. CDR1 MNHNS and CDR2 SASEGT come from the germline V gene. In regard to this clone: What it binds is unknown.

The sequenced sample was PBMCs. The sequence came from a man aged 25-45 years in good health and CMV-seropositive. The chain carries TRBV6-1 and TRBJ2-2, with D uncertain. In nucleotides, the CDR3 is TGTGCCAGCAGTGATATTTGGCACACCGGGGAGCTGTTTTTT. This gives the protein CASSDIWHTGELFF.